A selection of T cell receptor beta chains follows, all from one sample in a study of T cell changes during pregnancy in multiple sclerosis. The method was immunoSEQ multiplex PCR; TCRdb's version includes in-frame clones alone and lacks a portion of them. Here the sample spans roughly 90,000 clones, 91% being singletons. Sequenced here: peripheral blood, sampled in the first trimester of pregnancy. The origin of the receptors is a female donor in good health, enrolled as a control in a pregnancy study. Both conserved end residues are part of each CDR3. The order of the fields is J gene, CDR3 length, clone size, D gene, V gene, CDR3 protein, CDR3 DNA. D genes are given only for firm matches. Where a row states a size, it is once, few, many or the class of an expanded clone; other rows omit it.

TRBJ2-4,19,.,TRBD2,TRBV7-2,CASSPRGTSGGAGKNIQYF,TGTGCCAGCAGCCCTAGGGGGACTAGCGGGGGGGCGGGCAAAAACATTCAGTACTTC
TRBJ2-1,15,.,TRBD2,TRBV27,CASSFLGRDYDEQFF,TGTGCCAGCAGTTTTTTAGGCAGGGACTACGATGAGCAGTTCTTC
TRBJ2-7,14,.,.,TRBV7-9,CASSFATQSYEQYF,TGTGCCAGCAGCTTCGCGACTCAAAGTTACGAGCAGTACTTC
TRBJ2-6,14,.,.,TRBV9,CASSSISGANVLTF,TGTGCCAGCAGCTCCATTTCTGGGGCCAACGTCCTGACTTTC
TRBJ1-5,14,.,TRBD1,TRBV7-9,CASSQDRENQPQHF,TGTGCCAGCAGTCAGGACAGGGAAAATCAGCCCCAGCATTTT
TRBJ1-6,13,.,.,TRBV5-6,CASRVNSDSPLHF,TGTGCCAGCAGAGTTAACAGTGATTCACCCCTCCACTTT
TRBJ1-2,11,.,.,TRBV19,CASRTGFVYTF,TGTGCCAGCCGTACAGGTTTCGTCTACACCTTC
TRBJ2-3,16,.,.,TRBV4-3,CASSQDRGTGTDTQYF,TGCGCCAGCAGCCAAGATAGGGGAACAGGCACAGATACGCAGTATTTT
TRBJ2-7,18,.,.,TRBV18,CASSPGSAGARSSYEQYF,TGTGCCAGCTCACCGGGTTCTGCGGGGGCCCGTTCCTCCTACGAGCAGTACTTC
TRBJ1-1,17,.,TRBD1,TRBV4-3,CASSQGGRTGQTAEAFF,TGCGCCAGCAGCCAAGGGGGCCGGACAGGGCAAACTGCTGAAGCTTTCTTT
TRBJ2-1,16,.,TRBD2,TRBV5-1,CASSLEYAGVGDISIF,TGCGCCAGCAGCTTGGAATACGCGGGGGTTGGCGATATAAGTATCTTC
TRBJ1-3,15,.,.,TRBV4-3,CASSQGSGEGNTIYF,TGCGCCAGCAGCCAAGGTTCAGGGGAAGGAAACACCATATATTTT
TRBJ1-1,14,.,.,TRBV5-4,CASSPPDMNTEAFF,TGTGCCAGCAGCCCCCCAGACATGAACACTGAAGCTTTCTTT
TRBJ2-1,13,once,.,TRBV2,CASSEWRPNEQFF,TGTGCCAGCAGTGAATGGCGGCCCAATGAGCAGTTCTTC
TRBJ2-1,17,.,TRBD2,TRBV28,CASSFPVSGGTINEQFF,TGTGCCAGCAGTTTCCCCGTAAGCGGGGGGACGATTAATGAGCAGTTCTTC
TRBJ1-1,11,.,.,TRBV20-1,CSAVRIPEAFF,TGCAGTGCAGTCAGGATCCCTGAAGCTTTCTTT
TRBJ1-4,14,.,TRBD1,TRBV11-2,CASRSGTANEKLFF,TGTGCCAGCAGGTCCGGGACAGCTAATGAAAAACTGTTTTTT
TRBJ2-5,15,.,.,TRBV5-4,CASSNPGERKETQYF,TGTGCCAGCAGCAACCCCGGGGAGCGGAAAGAGACCCAGTACTTC
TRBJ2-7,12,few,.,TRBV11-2,CASGAGPGEQYF,TGTGCCAGCGGCGCAGGGCCCGGAGAGCAGTACTTC
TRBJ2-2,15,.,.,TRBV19,CASSPPQRSTGELFF,TGTGCCAGTAGTCCGCCCCAGCGGAGTACCGGGGAGCTGTTTTTT
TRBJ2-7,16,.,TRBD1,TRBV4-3,CASSQDANQGAYEQYF,TGCGCCAGCAGCCAAGATGCGAATCAGGGGGCCTACGAGCAGTACTTC
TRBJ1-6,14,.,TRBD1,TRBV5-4,CASSRQGAISPLHF,TGTGCCAGCAGCCGACAGGGAGCCATCTCACCCCTCCACTTT
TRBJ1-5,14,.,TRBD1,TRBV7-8,CASTYDRDHQPQHF,TGTGCCAGCACCTACGACAGGGACCATCAGCCCCAGCATTTT
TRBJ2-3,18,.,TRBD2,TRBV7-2,CASSSTPRNRGGTDTQYF,TGTGCCAGCAGCTCCACCCCGCGGAACCGGGGGGGCACAGATACGCAGTATTTT
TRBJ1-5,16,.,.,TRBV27,CASSLRRGSTNQPQHF,TGTGCCAGCAGTTTACGGAGGGGTTCGACCAATCAGCCCCAGCATTTT
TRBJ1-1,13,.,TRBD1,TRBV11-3,CASSSARTGRAFF,TGTGCCAGCAGCTCCGCTAGGACAGGACGAGCTTTCTTT
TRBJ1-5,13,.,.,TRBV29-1,CSVVFRGGQPQHF,TGCAGCGTCGTATTTCGGGGGGGTCAGCCCCAGCATTTT
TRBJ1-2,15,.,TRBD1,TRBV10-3,CAISDSGDRRYGYTF,TGTGCCATCAGTGACTCCGGGGACAGGCGCTATGGCTACACCTTC
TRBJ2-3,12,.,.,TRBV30,CATRESTDTQYF,TGTGCTACGAGGGAGAGCACAGATACGCAGTATTTT
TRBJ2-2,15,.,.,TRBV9,CASSSQGGSTGELFF,TGTGCCAGCAGCTCCCAGGGAGGCTCCACCGGGGAGCTGTTTTTT
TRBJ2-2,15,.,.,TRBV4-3,CASSQDPVVGGELFF,TGCGCCAGCAGCCAAGATCCAGTGGTTGGCGGGGAGCTGTTTTTT
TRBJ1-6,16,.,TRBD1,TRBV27,CASSSLRTGRYSPLHF,TGTGCCAGCAGTTCCCTAAGGACAGGGAGGTACTCACCCCTCCACTTT
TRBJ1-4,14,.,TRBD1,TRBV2,CASRPDRGYEKLFF,TGTGCCAGCAGACCGGACAGGGGTTATGAAAAACTGTTTTTT
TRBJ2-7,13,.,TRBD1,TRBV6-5,CASRDRGLGEQYF,TGTGCCAGCAGGGACAGGGGTTTGGGCGAGCAGTACTTC
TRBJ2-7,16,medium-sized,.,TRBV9,CASSATPRLAHYEQYF,TGTGCCAGCAGCGCCACACCCCGACTGGCTCATTACGAGCAGTACTTC
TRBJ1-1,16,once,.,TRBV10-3,CAISESGGVMNTEAFF,TGTGCCATCAGTGAGTCAGGGGGGGTCATGAACACTGAAGCTTTCTTT
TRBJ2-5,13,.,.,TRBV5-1,CASSLAHGETQYF,TGCGCCAGCAGCTTGGCCCACGGGGAGACCCAGTACTTC
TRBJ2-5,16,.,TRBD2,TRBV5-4,CASSGGLAGGKETQYF,TGTGCCAGCAGCGGGGGACTAGCGGGGGGGAAAGAGACCCAGTACTTC
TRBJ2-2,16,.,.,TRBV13,CASSKDPGAITGELFF,TGTGCCAGCAGCAAGGACCCAGGGGCTATCACCGGGGAGCTGTTTTTT
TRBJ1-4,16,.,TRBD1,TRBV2,CASGPPTGLDHEKLFF,TGTGCCAGCGGCCCCCCGACAGGGCTGGATCATGAAAAACTGTTTTTT